The T cell receptor (beta chain) under discussion was sequenced for a study of cytomegalovirus exposure and HLA in healthy donors. This CDR3 contains 16 residues. V was cut by 0 bases and J by 0 bases, with 10 bases left in between. The germline V gene encodes CDR1 SEHNR and CDR2 FQNEAQ (reference sequence). Researchers ran the PCR with 60 Vbeta and 13 Jbeta primers. Clones were sequenced by immunoSEQ multiplex PCR, and TCRdb holds only the in-frame ones, with some missing. The data contain more than 150,000 clones, more than 65% of them singletons. The clonotype was recovered from a middle-aged man in good health and CMV-seronegative. V gene TRBV7-9 combines with J gene TRBJ2-3; tentative D call: TRBD2 (5 bases). What was sequenced was PBMCs. The chain's CDR3 is CASSLALGSSTDTQYF. The CDR3 DNA is TGTGCCAGCAGCTTAGCGCTGGGGAGTAGCACAGATACGCAGTATTTT.